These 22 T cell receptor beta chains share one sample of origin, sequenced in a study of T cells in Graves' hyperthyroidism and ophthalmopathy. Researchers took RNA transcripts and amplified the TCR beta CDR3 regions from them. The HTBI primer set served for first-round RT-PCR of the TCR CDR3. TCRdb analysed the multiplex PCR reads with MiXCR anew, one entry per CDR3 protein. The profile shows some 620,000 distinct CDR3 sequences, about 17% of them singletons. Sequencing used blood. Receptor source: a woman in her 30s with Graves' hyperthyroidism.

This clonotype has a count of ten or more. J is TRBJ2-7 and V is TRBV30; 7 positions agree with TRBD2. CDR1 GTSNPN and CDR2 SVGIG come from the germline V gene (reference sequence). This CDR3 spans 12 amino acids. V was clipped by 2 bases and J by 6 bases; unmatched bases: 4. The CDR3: CAWSITGGEQYF. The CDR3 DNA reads TGTGCCTGGAGTATCACGGGGGGCGAGCAGTACTTC.

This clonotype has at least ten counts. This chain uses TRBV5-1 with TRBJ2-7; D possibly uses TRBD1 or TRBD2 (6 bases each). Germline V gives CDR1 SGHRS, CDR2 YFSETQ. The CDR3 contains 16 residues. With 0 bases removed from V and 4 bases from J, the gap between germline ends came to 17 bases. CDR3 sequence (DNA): TGCGCCAGCAGCTTGGCGTTAGGGGGGTCTCAATACGAGCAGTACTTC. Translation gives CASSLALGGSQYEQYF.

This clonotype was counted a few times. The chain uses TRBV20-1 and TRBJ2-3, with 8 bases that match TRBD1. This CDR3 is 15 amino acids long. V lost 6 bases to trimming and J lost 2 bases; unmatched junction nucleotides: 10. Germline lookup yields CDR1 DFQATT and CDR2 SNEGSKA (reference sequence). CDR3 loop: CSAVDRDSVTDTQYF. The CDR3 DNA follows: TGCAGTGCCGTGGACAGGGATTCAGTCACAGATACGCAGTATTTT.

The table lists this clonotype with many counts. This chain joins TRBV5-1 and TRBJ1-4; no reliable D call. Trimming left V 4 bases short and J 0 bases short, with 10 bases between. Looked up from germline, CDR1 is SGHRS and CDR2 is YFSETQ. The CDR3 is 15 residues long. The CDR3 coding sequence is TGCGCCAGCAGCCTCAACACACCAACTAATGAAAAACTGTTTTTT. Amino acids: CASSLNTPTNEKLFF.

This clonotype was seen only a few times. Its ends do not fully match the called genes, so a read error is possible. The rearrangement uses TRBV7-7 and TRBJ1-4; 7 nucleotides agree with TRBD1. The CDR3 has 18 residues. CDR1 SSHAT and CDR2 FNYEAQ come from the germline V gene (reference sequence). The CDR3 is CASSSTRDRRSTNEKLFF. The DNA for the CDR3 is TGTGCTAGCAGTTCCACCCGGGACAGAAGGTCGACTAATGAAAAACTGTTTTTT.

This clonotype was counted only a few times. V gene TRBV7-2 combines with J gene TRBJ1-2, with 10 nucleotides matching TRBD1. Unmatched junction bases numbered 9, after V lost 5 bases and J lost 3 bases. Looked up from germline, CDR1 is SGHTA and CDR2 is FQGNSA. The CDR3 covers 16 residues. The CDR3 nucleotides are TGTGCCAGCAGCCTCAGACAGGGGGCTAATCACTATGGCTACACCTTC. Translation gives CASSLRQGANHYGYTF.

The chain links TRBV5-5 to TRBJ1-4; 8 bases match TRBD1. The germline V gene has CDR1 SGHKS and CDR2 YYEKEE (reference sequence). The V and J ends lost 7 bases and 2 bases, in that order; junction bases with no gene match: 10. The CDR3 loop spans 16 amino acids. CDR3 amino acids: CASGHRGRATNEKLFF. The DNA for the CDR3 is TGTGCCAGCGGACACAGGGGGAGGGCTACTAATGAAAAACTGTTTTTT. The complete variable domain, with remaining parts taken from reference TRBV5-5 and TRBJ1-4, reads DAGVTQSPTHLIKTRGQQVTLRCSPISGHKSVSWYQQVLGQGPQFIFQYYEKEERGRGNFPDRFSARQFPNYSSELNVNALLLGDSALYLCASGHRGRATNEKLFFGSGTQLSVL.

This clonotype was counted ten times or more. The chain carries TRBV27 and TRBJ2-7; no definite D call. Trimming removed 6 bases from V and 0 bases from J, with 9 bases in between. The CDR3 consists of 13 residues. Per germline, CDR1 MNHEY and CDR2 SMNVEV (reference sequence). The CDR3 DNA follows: TGTGCCAGCAGCTTAAGTTTCTCCTACGAGCAGTACTTC. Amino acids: CASSLSFSYEQYF.

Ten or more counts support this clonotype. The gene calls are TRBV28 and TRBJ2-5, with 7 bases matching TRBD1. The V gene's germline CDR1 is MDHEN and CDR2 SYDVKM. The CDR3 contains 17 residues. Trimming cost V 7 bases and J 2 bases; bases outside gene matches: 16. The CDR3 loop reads CASTQSSRGTAQETQYF. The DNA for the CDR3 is TGTGCCAGCACCCAATCCAGCCGAGGGACAGCACAAGAGACCCAGTACTTC.

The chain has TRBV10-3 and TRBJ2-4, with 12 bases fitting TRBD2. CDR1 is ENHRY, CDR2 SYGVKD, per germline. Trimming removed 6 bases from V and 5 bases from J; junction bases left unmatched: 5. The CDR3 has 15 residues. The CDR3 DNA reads TGTGCCATCAGGTCATCTAGCGGGAGGGAAAACATTCAGTACTTC. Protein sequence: CAIRSSSGRENIQYF.

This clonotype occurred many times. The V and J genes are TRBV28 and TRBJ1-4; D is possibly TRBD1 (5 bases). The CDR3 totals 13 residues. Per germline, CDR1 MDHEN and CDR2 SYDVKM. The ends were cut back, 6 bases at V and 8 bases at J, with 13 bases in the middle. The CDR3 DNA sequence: TGTGCCAGCAGCCCGACAGTCACCGAAAAACTGTTTTTT. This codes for CASSPTVTEKLFF.

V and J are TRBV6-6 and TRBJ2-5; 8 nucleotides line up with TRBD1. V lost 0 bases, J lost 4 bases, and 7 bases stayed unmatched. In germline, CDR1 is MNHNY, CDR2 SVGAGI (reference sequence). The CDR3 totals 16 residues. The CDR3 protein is CASSYSSRGRGETQYF. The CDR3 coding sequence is TGTGCCAGCAGTTACTCTAGCAGGGGGCGAGGAGAGACCCAGTACTTC.

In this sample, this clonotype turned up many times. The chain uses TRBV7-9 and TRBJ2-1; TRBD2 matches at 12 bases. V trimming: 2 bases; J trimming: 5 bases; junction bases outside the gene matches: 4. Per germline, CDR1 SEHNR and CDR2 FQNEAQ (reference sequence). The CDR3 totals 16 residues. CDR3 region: CASSLPTSGSDNEQFF. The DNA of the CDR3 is TGTGCCAGCAGCTTACCGACTAGCGGGAGCGACAATGAGCAGTTCTTC.

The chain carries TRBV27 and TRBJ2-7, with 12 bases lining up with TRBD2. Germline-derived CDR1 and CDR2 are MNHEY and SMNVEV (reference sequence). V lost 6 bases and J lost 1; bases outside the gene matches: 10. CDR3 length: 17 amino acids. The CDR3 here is CASSPQQGTSGSYEQYF. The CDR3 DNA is TGTGCCAGCAGCCCACAACAGGGGACTAGCGGGTCCTACGAGCAGTACTTC.

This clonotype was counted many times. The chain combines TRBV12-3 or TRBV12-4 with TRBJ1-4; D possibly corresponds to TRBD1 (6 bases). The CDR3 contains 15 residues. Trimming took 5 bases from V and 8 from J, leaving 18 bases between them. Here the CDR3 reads CASSLMAGAGEKLFF. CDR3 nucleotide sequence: TGTGCCAGCAGTCTCATGGCGGGGGCCGGGGAAAAACTGTTTTTT.

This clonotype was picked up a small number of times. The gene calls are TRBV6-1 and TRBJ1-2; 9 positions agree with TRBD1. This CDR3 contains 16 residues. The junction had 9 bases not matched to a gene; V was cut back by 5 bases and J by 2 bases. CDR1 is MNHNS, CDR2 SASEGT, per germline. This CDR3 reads CASSTNYRGQNYGYTF. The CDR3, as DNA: TGTGCCAGCAGTACGAACTACAGGGGGCAGAACTATGGCTACACCTTC.

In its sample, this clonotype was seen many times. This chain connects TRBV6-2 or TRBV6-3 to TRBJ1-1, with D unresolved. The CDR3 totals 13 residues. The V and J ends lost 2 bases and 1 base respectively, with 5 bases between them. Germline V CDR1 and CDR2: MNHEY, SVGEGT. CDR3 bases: TGTGCCAGCAGTTACGTGTGGAACACTGAAGCTTTCTTT. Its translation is CASSYVWNTEAFF.

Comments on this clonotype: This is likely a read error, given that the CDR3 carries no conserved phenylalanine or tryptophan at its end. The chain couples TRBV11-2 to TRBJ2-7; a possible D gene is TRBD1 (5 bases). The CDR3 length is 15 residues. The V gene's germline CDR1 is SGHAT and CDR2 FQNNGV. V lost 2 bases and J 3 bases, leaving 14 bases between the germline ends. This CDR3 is CASSLFDSTGYEQYL. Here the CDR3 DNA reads TGTGCCAGCAGCTTATTTGATAGCACAGGCTACGAGCAGTACCTC.

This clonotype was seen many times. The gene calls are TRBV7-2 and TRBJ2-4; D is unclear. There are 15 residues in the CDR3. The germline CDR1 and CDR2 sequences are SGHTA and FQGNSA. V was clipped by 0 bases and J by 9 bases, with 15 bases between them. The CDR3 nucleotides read TGTGCCAGCAGCTTAGCATTTCGGTCCGCCGTCATTCAGTACTTC. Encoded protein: CASSLAFRSAVIQYF.

CDR3 sequence reads: CASSLLGLAGAFTQYF. Written as DNA, the CDR3 is TGCGCCAGCAGCTTGCTGGGACTAGCGGGAGCGTTTACGCAGTATTTT. This chain connects TRBV5-1 to TRBJ2-3; 14 nucleotides match TRBD2. Germline loops: CDR1 SGHRS, CDR2 YFSETQ. Losses at the gene ends were 1 base for V and 8 bases for J; bases not matched to a gene: 6. The CDR3 contains 16 residues.

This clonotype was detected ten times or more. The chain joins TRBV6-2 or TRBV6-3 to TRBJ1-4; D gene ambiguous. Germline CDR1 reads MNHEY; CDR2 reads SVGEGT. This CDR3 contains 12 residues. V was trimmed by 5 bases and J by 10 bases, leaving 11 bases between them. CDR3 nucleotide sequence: TGTGCCAGCAGTGGCCTGGACTTAAAACTGTTTTTT. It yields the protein CASSGLDLKLFF.

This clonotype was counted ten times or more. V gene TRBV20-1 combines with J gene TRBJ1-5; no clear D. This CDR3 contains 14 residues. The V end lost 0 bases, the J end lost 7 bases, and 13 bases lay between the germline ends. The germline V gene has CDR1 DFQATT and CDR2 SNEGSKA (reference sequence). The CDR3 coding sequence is TGCAGTGCTAGAGAGGTTGCGGGAGACCAGCCCCAGCATTTT. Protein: CSAREVAGDQPQHF.